This T cell receptor beta chain is from a study of shared clonotypes between healthy human individuals. The split of CD4+ cells yielded CD45RA+ naive and CD45RA-negative memory subsets. J gave up 3 bases and V 5 bases, and 4 bases lay outside the gene matches. Germline CDR1 is MNHEY and CDR2 is SMNVEV (reference sequence). The CDR3 runs to 13 residues. Produced via immunoSEQ multiplex PCR; TCRdb's table is partial and in-frame only. Among some 790,000 clones, about two thirds were seen once, and the ten largest hold 1.8%. V gene TRBV27 combines with J gene TRBJ2-7; 7 bases agree with TRBD1. The material sequenced was memory CD4+ T cells sorted from blood. The subset denotes: CD45RA-negative fraction. This sequence was found in a woman aged 25 to 39 in good health. In DNA form, the CDR3 reads TGTGCCAGCAGTAAGGACAGGAGCTACGAGCAGTACTTC. This translates into CASSKDRSYEQYF.